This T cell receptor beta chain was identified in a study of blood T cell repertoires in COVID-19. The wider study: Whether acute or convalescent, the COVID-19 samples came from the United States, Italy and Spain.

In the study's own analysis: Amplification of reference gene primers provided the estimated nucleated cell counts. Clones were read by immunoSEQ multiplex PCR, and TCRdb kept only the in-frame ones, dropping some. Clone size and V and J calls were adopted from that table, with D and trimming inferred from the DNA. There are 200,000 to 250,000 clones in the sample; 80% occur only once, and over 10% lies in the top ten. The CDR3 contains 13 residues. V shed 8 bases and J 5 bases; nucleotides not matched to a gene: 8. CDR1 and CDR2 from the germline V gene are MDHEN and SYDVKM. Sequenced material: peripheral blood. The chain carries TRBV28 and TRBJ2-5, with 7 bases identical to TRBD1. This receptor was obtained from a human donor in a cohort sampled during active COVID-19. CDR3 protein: CASELGGRETQYF. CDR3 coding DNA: TGTGCCAGCGAACTAGGGGGCCGGGAGACCCAGTACTTC.